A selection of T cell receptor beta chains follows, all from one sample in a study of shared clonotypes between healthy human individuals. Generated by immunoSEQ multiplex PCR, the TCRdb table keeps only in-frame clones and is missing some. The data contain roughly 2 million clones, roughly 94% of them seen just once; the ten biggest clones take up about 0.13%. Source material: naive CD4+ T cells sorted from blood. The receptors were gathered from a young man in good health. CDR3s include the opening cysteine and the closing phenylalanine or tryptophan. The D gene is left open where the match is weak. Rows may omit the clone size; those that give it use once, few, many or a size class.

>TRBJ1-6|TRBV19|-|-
TGTGCCAGTAGTACTCAGACGGGTAATTCACCCCTCCACTTT
CASSTQTGNSPLHF
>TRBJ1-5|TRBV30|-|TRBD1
TGTGCCTGGAGTGCCGGACAGGGTAGCAATCAGCCCCAGCATTTT
CAWSAGQGSNQPQHF
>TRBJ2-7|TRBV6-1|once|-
TGTGCCAGCGTCACAGATTCCTACGAGCAGTACTTC
CASVTDSYEQYF
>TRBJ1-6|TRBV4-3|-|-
TGCGCCAGCAGCCAAGTGGGCCCGGGGTATAATTCACCCCTCCACTTT
CASSQVGPGYNSPLHF
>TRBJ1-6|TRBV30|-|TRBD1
TGTGCCTGGAGTACCTCAAAAGGGGGCAATTCACCCCTCCACTTT
CAWSTSKGGNSPLHF
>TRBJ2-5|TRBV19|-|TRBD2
TGTGCCAGTAGTGGGACGGGAGGGTACCAAGAGACCCAGTACTTC
CASSGTGGYQETQYF
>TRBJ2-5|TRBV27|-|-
TGTGCCAGCAGTTTATCGTACCGGGAGACCCAGTACTTC
CASSLSYRETQYF
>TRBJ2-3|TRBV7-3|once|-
TGTGCCAGCAGCTTACTCTATGGGGATACGCAGTATTTT
CASSLLYGDTQYF
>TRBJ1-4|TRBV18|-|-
TGTGCCAGCTCACTGGGGATTAATGAAAAACTGTTTTTT
CASSLGINEKLFF
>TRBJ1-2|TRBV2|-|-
TGTGCCAGCAGTGCAGGGCCTAACTATGGCTACACCTTC
CASSAGPNYGYTF
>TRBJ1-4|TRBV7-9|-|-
TGTGCCAGCAGCTTAGACCTTTATGAGGAAAAACTGTTTTTT
CASSLDLYEEKLFF
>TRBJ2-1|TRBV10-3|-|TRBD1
TGTGCCATCAGAGGGGGACAGTACAATGAGCAGTTCTTC
CAIRGGQYNEQFF
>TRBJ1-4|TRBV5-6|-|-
TGTGCCAGCAGCTTGGGATTGACTAATGAAAAACTGTTTTTT
CASSLGLTNEKLFF
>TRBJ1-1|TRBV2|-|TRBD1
TGTGCCAGCCGACCCAGGGGGCCGACTGAAGCTTTCTTT
CASRPRGPTEAFF